This entry is about one TCR beta chain. Its specificity is unknown. Expressed TCRB transcripts were sequenced because the entire RNA isolate underwent reverse transcription. The method was immunoSEQ multiplex PCR; TCRdb's version includes in-frame clones alone and lacks a portion of them. The repertoire holds fewer than 350,000 clones, with 15% as singletons. The CDR3 is made up of 12 amino acids. Germline V gene lookup returns CDR1 SQVTM and CDR2 ANQGSEA. V was clipped by 8 bases and J by 6 bases; unmatched bases: 7. The data belong to a study of beta chain features in type 1 diabetes. Broader study findings: The study found moderately but significantly shorter TCRB CDR3s in all four CD4+ subsets of Type 1 diabetes patients.

The chain employs TRBV29-1 and TRBJ2-3; 8 bases line up with TRBD1. The receptor's source is a man aged 18 to 35 with type 1 diabetes. Sequenced material: naive CD4+ T cells from blood. The CDR3 DNA reads as TGCAGCACCGGACAGGGAGGCGATACGCAGTATTTT. As protein: CSTGQGGDTQYF.